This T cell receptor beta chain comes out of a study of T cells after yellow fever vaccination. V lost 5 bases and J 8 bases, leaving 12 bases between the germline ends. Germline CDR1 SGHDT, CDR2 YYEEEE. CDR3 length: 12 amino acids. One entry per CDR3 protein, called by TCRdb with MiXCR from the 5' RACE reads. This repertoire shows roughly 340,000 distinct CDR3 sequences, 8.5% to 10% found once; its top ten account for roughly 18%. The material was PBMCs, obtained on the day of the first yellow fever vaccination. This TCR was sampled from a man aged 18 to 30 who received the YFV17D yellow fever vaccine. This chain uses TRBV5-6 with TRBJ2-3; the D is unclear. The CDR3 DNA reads TGTGCCAGCAGGGGGTCACCTCCTACGCAGTATTTT. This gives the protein CASRGSPPTQYF.